Shown below are 8 T cell receptor beta chains from a single sample sequenced in a study of T cells in Graves' hyperthyroidism and ophthalmopathy. Amplification targeted TCR beta CDR3 regions from RNA transcripts. A first-round RT-PCR of the TCR CDR3 used the HTBI primer set. TCRdb analysed the multiplex PCR reads with MiXCR anew, one entry per CDR3 protein. The table includes some 140,000 distinct CDR3 sequences, roughly a fifth detected once. Sequenced input: blood. The source is a woman aged 45-65 years with Graves' hyperthyroidism that later progressed to Graves' ophthalmopathy.

This clonotype appeared many times. The rearrangement joins TRBV11-2 to TRBJ1-5, with TRBD1 matching 8 bases. V lost 3 bases, J lost 0 bases, and 4 bases stayed unmatched. Germline V lookup: CDR1 SGHAT, CDR2 FQNNGV. This CDR3 contains 16 residues. CDR3 sequence reads: CASSFGTGFSNQPQHF. The CDR3 bases are TGTGCCAGCAGCTTCGGGACAGGCTTTAGCAATCAGCCCCAGCATTTT.

Here the CDR3 DNA reads TGTGCCAGCAGTTACTCGATAGGAGGGGGAGACAAAAACATTCAGTACTTC. Translating it yields CASSYSIGGGDKNIQYF. V gene TRBV6-2 or TRBV6-3 combines with J gene TRBJ2-4, with D perhaps assigned TRBD1 or TRBD2 (6 bases each). This CDR3 is 17 amino acids long. Trimming took off 0 bases at V and 3 bases at J, with 15 bases between the two ends. Germline CDR1 MNHEY, CDR2 SVGEGT.

The table lists this clonotype with many counts. The chain uses TRBV20-1 and TRBJ1-5; D unresolved. The germline V and J ends were trimmed by 1 base and 9 bases, with 7 bases remaining between them. This CDR3 is 11 amino acids long. Germline CDR1 DFQATT, CDR2 SNEGSKA (reference sequence). CDR3 loop: CSARASGPQHF. CDR3 in DNA: TGCAGTGCTAGAGCGAGCGGGCCCCAGCATTTT.

This clonotype was counted many times. CDR3 protein: CSARRGEQFF. The CDR3 DNA reads TGCAGTGCTAGGAGAGGCGAGCAGTTCTTC. V usage is TRBV20-1 and J usage is TRBJ2-1; D gene ambiguous. This CDR3 has 10 residues. Germline CDR1 reads DFQATT; CDR2 reads SNEGSKA (reference sequence). The V end lost 3 bases, the J end lost 10 bases, and 7 bases lay between the germline ends.

The J gene is TRBJ2-7, the V gene TRBV28; TRBD2 matches 7 bases. CDR3 size: 15 residues. The germline V gene has CDR1 MDHEN and CDR2 SYDVKM. J was trimmed by 1 base and V by 7 bases; bases with no gene match: 10. The chain's CDR3 is CASTHGGGGSYEQYF. DNA for the CDR3: TGTGCCAGCACTCATGGGGGGGGAGGTTCCTACGAGCAGTACTTC.

This clonotype was seen a few times. This may arise from a read error, as a much more abundant clone is one base away. V and J are TRBV18 and TRBJ2-5; 8 bases match TRBD1. The CDR3 extends over 14 amino acids. In germline, CDR1 is KGHSH, CDR2 LQKENI. The ends lost 0 bases at V and 5 bases at J; junction bases unmatched: 2. In nucleotides, the CDR3 is TGTGCCAGCTCACCACCGGACAGGGCCGAGACCCAGTACTTC. Its translation is CASSPPDRAETQYF.

This clonotype was seen ten or more times. The V and J genes are TRBV5-1 and TRBJ2-1, with a weak D call TRBD1 (5 bases). V was cut by 0 bases and J by 0 bases, with 10 bases left in between. The CDR3 sequence is 16 residues long. Germline CDR1 reads SGHRS; CDR2 reads YFSETQ. CDR3 nucleotide sequence: TGCGCCAGCAGCTTGGGGACATCAGTCTCCTACAATGAGCAGTTCTTC. It is translated as CASSLGTSVSYNEQFF.

The chain is built from TRBV19 and TRBJ2-1; TRBD2 matches at 13 bases. Trimming removed 4 bases from V and 9 bases from J; junction bases left unmatched: 12. Germline V gene sequence: CDR1 LNHDA, CDR2 SQIVND (reference sequence). The CDR3 covers 17 residues. DNA of the CDR3: TGTGCCAGTAGTACCGGACTAGCGGGAGTTTTGGAGAGTGAGCAGTTCTTC. It yields the protein CASSTGLAGVLESEQFF.